Listed below are T cell receptor beta chains from one sample, sequenced in a study of human T cells and chemical hapten exposure. TCRdb analysed the RACE reads with MiXCR anew, one entry per CDR3 protein. This table holds about 130,000 distinct CDR3 sequences, approximately 9.5% found once. The sequenced material came from whole blood. Source of these receptors: a male donor in good health. Some clones in this sample may be carry-over from other donors' samples. Both conserved end residues are part of each CDR3. A D gene is named only where the DNA matches it firmly. Size values are once, few and many counts, or a class for expanded clones, and some rows have none.

clone_size | d_call | cdr3_length | j_call | v_call | cdr3_aa | cdr3_nt
- | - | 15 | TRBJ2-5 | TRBV12-3/TRBV12-4 | CASSLEEAPKETQYF | TGTGCCAGCAGTTTAGAGGAGGCCCCAAAAGAGACCCAGTACTTC
few | - | 15 | TRBJ2-5 | TRBV5-4 | CASSLKPASRETQYF | TGTGCCAGCAGCTTGAAGCCGGCCAGCAGAGAGACCCAGTACTTC
few | TRBD2 | 13 | TRBJ2-1 | TRBV11-1 | CADGTSGSNEQFF | TGTGCCGATGGGACTAGCGGGAGCAATGAGCAGTTCTTC
many | TRBD1 | 14 | TRBJ1-4 | TRBV7-2 | CASSFQQGFEKLFF | TGTGCCAGCAGCTTCCAACAGGGGTTTGAAAAACTGTTTTTT
- | TRBD1 | 16 | TRBJ2-5 | TRBV11-2 | CASRPPDRGRVETQYF | TGTGCCAGCAGACCTCCGGACAGGGGGCGGGTGGAGACCCAGTACTTC
few | - | 14 | TRBJ2-7 | TRBV5-1 | CASSLRAYSYEQYF | TGCGCCAGCAGCTTGCGGGCCTACTCCTACGAGCAGTACTTC
- | - | 12 | TRBJ2-5 | TRBV20-1 | CSAREGGETQYF | TGCAGTGCTAGAGAGGGAGGTGAGACCCAGTACTTC
few | - | 14 | TRBJ1-2 | TRBV6-2/TRBV6-3 | CASSYPAENYGYTF | TGTGCCAGCAGTTACCCAGCGGAGAACTATGGCTACACCTTC
many | TRBD2 | 16 | TRBJ2-6 | TRBV20-1 | CSAAGTSKSGANVLTF | TGCAGTGCCGCCGGGACTAGTAAATCTGGGGCCAACGTCCTGACTTTC
- | - | 9 | TRBJ1-3 | TRBV11-2 | CARYHTIYF | TGTGCCAGATATCACACCATATATTTT
few | - | 13 | TRBJ1-6 | TRBV2 | CASSESWYSPLHF | TGTGCCAGCAGTGAGAGTTGGTACTCTCCCCTCCACTTT
many | - | 16 | TRBJ2-3 | TRBV3-1 | CASSQYRDASTDTQYF | TGTGCCAGCAGCCAGTACCGGGACGCAAGCACAGATACGCAGTATTTT
- | - | 13 | TRBJ2-7 | TRBV20-1 | CSASRAGFYEQYF | TGCAGTGCTAGTAGGGCAGGGTTCTACGAGCAGTACTTC
few | TRBD2 | 16 | TRBJ2-1 | TRBV20-1 | CSAPPLAESSYNEQFF | TGCAGTGCCCCCCCCCTAGCGGAGAGCTCCTACAATGAGCAGTTCTTC
many | - | 13 | TRBJ1-5 | TRBV2 | CASSTPVGQPQHF | TGTGCCAGCAGTACCCCCGTTGGGCAGCCCCAGCATTTT
many | - | 15 | TRBJ2-3 | TRBV9 | CASSAPGASTDTQYF | TGTGCCAGCAGCGCGCCGGGGGCTAGCACAGATACGCAGTATTTT